What follows are 30 T cell receptor beta chains derived from one specimen sequenced in a study of CD8+ T cells in alopecia areata. RNA, once extracted, was reverse transcribed into cDNA for use as the sequencing template. The table came from immunoSEQ multiplex PCR; TCRdb's copy has only in-frame clones and leaves some out. Of about 200,000 clones listed, approximately 53% are singletons. The sequenced sample consisted of CD8+ T cells sorted from blood. Receptor source: a human donor in good health.

The V gene is TRBV27, the J gene TRBJ1-1, with 10 bases aligning to TRBD1. CDR3 length: 15 residues. The germline V gene encodes CDR1 MNHEY and CDR2 SMNVEV (reference sequence). J was trimmed by 2 bases and V by 4 bases; bases with no gene match: 4. CDR3 DNA: TGTGCCAGCAGTTCTGGACAGGGGGGCAACACTGAAGCTTTCTTT. Amino acid sequence: CASSSGQGGNTEAFF.

J is TRBJ2-3 and V is TRBV9; TRBD1 might be the D (5 bases). CDR1 and CDR2 from the germline V gene are SGDLS and YYNGEE. V lost 0 bases, J lost 6 bases, and 14 bases lay in between. The length of the CDR3 is 15 residues. CDR3 region: CASSVGGRWGDTQYF. For the CDR3, the DNA is TGTGCCAGCAGCGTAGGTGGGCGATGGGGCGATACGCAGTATTTT.

This clone was observed a few times. The chain links TRBV7-3 to TRBJ2-1; maybe TRBD2 (5 bases). This CDR3 region has 13 residues. Germline-derived CDR1 and CDR2 are SGHTA and FQGTGA. V lost 1 base to trimming and J lost 7 bases, with 8 bases between them. CDR3 protein: CASSLNGENEQFF. CDR3 bases: TGTGCCAGCAGCTTAAATGGGGAGAATGAGCAGTTCTTC.

V is TRBV5-4 and J is TRBJ1-5, with 7 bases identical to TRBD1. CDR1 and CDR2 (germline): SGHNT, YYREEE (reference sequence). The CDR3 has 14 residues. V lost 2 bases, J lost 6 bases, and 5 bases stayed unmatched. CDR3 sequence (DNA): TGTGCCAGCAGCTTACAGGGGAGTAGTCAGCCCCAGCATTTT. It translates to CASSLQGSSQPQHF.

The rearrangement links TRBV29-1 to TRBJ1-2; D might be TRBD1 (5 bases). The CDR3 covers 11 residues. With 6 bases removed from V and 4 bases from J, the gap between germline ends came to 9 bases. Germline V lookup: CDR1 SQVTM, CDR2 ANQGSEA. CDR3 coding DNA: TGCAGCGTCCGGGACTTCTATGGCTACACCTTC. It translates to CSVRDFYGYTF.

The chain joins TRBV29-1 to TRBJ2-3, with D perhaps TRBD1 (6 bases). Trimming took off 3 bases at V and 4 bases at J, with 11 bases between the two ends. Germline CDR1 and CDR2: SQVTM and ANQGSEA. The CDR3 is made up of 13 amino acids. Here the CDR3 reads CSVEDAGADTQYF. DNA for the CDR3: TGCAGCGTTGAGGATGCAGGGGCAGATACGCAGTATTTT.

The CDR3 DNA is TGTGCCAGCAGTTTAAGGGGGTTTTATGGCTACACCTTC. It encodes CASSLRGFYGYTF. V and J are TRBV27 and TRBJ1-2; D might be TRBD1 (6 bases). Germline CDR1 is MNHEY and CDR2 is SMNVEV (reference sequence). This CDR3 has 13 residues. V gave up 2 bases and J gave up 5 bases, with 9 bases separating them.

This clone appeared a few times. Relative to the germline gene, one junction end is altered; a read error may explain this. The V gene is TRBV29-1, the J gene TRBJ1-2; D call uncertain. Germline V gene data show CDR1 as SQVTM and CDR2 as ANQGSEA. This CDR3 is built from 13 residues. The CDR3 sequence is CSVEGPTSDGYTF. The CDR3 DNA reads TGCAGCGTAGAAGGACCAACATCGGATGGCTACACCTTC. Variable domain in full (rest from reference TRBV29-1 and TRBJ1-2): SAVISQKPSRDICQRGTSLTIQCQVDSQVTMMFWYRQQPGQSLTLIATANQGSEATYESGFVIDKFPISRPNLTFSTLTVSNMSPEDSSIYLCSVEGPTSDGYTFGSGTRLTVV.

The chain is built from TRBV25-1 and TRBJ1-1; 10 nucleotides match TRBD1. Looked up from germline, CDR1 is MGHDK and CDR2 is SYGVNS. The CDR3 has 12 amino acids. V shed 4 bases, J shed 7 bases, and the junction held 0 bases outside the gene matches. The CDR3 nucleotides read TGTGCCAGCAGTGGGGACAGGGGTGAAGCTTTCTTT. It codes for CASSGDRGEAFF.

This chain connects TRBV4-2 to TRBJ2-4; no clear D. V shed 0 bases and J shed 6 bases, with 12 bases lying between them. This CDR3 is built from 15 residues. In germline, CDR1 is LGHNA, CDR2 YNFKEQ. The CDR3 DNA reads as TGTGCCAGCAGCCAAGAAAGTTATCAGAGAAACATTCAGTACTTC. Translating it yields CASSQESYQRNIQYF.

This clone has a handful of counts. Other DNA sequences from this sample encode an identical CDR3 as well. V is TRBV5-1 and J is TRBJ2-1; tentatively, D is TRBD1 (5 bases). Per the germline V gene, CDR1 is SGHRS and CDR2 is YFSETQ. The CDR3 runs to 13 residues. V was pared by 5 bases and J by 4 bases, with 10 bases between. Written as DNA, the CDR3 is TGCGCCAGCAGTCCGGACATTTACAATGAGCAGTTCTTC. Translation gives CASSPDIYNEQFF. Full variable domain (outside the CDR3, taken from reference TRBV5-1 and TRBJ2-1): KAGVTQTPRYLIKTRGQQVTLSCSPISGHRSVSWYQQTPGQGLQFLFEYFSETQRNKGNFPGRFSGRQFSNSRSEMNVSTLELGDSALYLCASSPDIYNEQFFGPGTRLTVL.

The chain uses TRBV5-6 and TRBJ1-2; tentatively, D is TRBD1 (5 bases). Germline CDR1 is SGHDT and CDR2 is YYEEEE. V lost 4 bases and J 4 bases, leaving 14 bases between the germline ends. The CDR3 is 14 residues long. The CDR3 bases are TGTGCCAGCAGCGGGGTCAGGGCGCTCTATGGCTACACCTTC. This gives the protein CASSGVRALYGYTF.

The V call is TRBV29-1, the J call TRBJ1-2; 10 nucleotides agree with TRBD1. The V segment lost 7 bases and the J segment 3 bases; nucleotides outside the gene matches: 5. The CDR3 runs 13 residues. Germline values: CDR1 SQVTM, CDR2 ANQGSEA. The CDR3 DNA follows: TGCAGCGATTTGACAGGGGGCGACTATGGCTACACCTTC. Protein sequence: CSDLTGGDYGYTF.

The rearrangement links TRBV4-1 to TRBJ1-2, with D possibly being TRBD1 (6 bases). CDR1 is MGHRA, CDR2 YSYEKL, per germline. With 5 bases removed from V and 7 bases from J, the gap between germline ends came to 14 bases. The CDR3 length is 13 residues. The CDR3 region has the DNA TGCGCCAGCAGCTACTCAGGGGACCCTGGCTACACCTTC. Its translation: CASSYSGDPGYTF.

The chain couples TRBV29-1 to TRBJ2-7; TRBD2 agrees at 10 bases. This CDR3 is 13 amino acids long. The junction had 9 bases not matched to a gene; V was cut back by 6 bases and J by 7 bases. Germline loops: CDR1 SQVTM, CDR2 ANQGSEA. CDR3 DNA sequence: TGCAGCGTGGCTAAAGCGGGGGGGCGTGAGCAGTACTTC. It is translated as CSVAKAGGREQYF.

A few counts support this clone. This rearrangement joins TRBV29-1 to TRBJ2-7; 9 bases agree with TRBD1. CDR3 length: 13 amino acids. CDR1 and CDR2 from the germline V gene are SQVTM and ANQGSEA. The trim removed 6 bases at V and 2 bases at J, leaving 5 bases unmatched. In nucleotides, the CDR3 is TGCAGCGTGGCCGGGACAGGGCCCTACGAGCAGTACTTC. Translation gives CSVAGTGPYEQYF.

This clone was seen more than once but under ten times. The chain links TRBV4-1 to TRBJ2-3; D ambiguous. The germline CDR1 and CDR2 sequences are MGHRA and YSYEKL. CDR3 length equals 14 residues. Trimming removed 1 base from V and 5 bases from J, with 10 bases in between. The CDR3 nucleotides are TGCGCCAGCAGCCAAGGAGCGAGCCTAGATACGCAGTATTTT. It translates to CASSQGASLDTQYF.

This clone was observed once. The genes are TRBV6-5 and TRBJ2-5; perhaps D is TRBD1 or TRBD2 (5 bases each). V lost 2 bases, J lost 5 bases, and 9 bases lay in between. Germline V gene lookup returns CDR1 MNHEY and CDR2 SVGAGI. This CDR3 has 13 amino acids. This CDR3 reads CASSYPEGETQYF. CDR3 bases: TGTGCCAGCAGTTACCCCGAGGGGGAGACCCAGTACTTC.

The chain couples TRBV11-2 to TRBJ2-2; TRBD2 is a possible D gene (6 bases). V was clipped by 3 bases and J by 5 bases, with 10 bases between them. The germline CDR1 and CDR2 sequences are SGHAT and FQNNGV. This CDR3 spans 14 amino acids. The CDR3 region is CASSFGTLTGELFF. The DNA for the CDR3 is TGTGCCAGCAGCTTCGGGACTCTAACCGGGGAGCTGTTTTTT.

The chain joins TRBV5-4 to TRBJ1-1, with D possibly being TRBD1 (5 bases). Germline-derived CDR1 and CDR2 are SGHNT and YYREEE (reference sequence). Trimming stripped 5 bases from V and 7 bases from J, with 15 bases between. The length of the CDR3 is 13 residues. The CDR3 here is CASRPAGVLEAFF. The CDR3 coding sequence is TGTGCCAGCAGGCCCGCGGGGGTACTTGAAGCTTTCTTT.

This clone was counted between two and nine times. In the same sample, other DNA sequences code for this CDR3. The chain employs TRBV9 and TRBJ2-1, with TRBD2 matching over 7 bases. The germline V gene encodes CDR1 SGDLS and CDR2 YYNGEE. Trimming cost V 1 base and J 5 bases; bases outside gene matches: 3. This CDR3 contains 14 residues. For the CDR3, the DNA is TGTGCCAGCAGCGTATCCGGGGGGAACAATGAGCAGTTCTTC. Translated: CASSVSGGNNEQFF.

This clone was seen repeatedly, ten times or more. This chain links TRBV4-1 with TRBJ1-1; tentative D call: TRBD1 (6 bases). This CDR3 has 16 amino acids. Trimming cost V 3 bases and J 5 bases, with 19 bases left between them. The germline V gene encodes CDR1 MGHRA and CDR2 YSYEKL. This CDR3 reads CASSQDSNTLGTEAFF. As DNA, the CDR3 is TGCGCCAGCAGCCAGGACAGTAATACTTTGGGGACTGAAGCTTTCTTT.

The rearrangement links TRBV19 to TRBJ2-7, with TRBD2 as a possible D gene (6 bases). Trimming removed 4 bases at V and 1 base at J, with 14 bases between. This CDR3 has 15 amino acids. From germline, CDR1 is LNHDA and CDR2 SQIVND (reference sequence). The CDR3 DNA reads TGTGCCAGTAGTAAAGGGGACTCCTTGTCCTACGAGCAGTACTTC. This gives the protein CASSKGDSLSYEQYF.

The rearrangement links TRBV28 to TRBJ2-5; the D gene is possibly TRBD1 (6 bases). Trimming removed 5 bases at V and 2 bases at J, with 15 bases between. The CDR3 contains 15 residues. The V gene's germline CDR1 is MDHEN and CDR2 SYDVKM. The CDR3 DNA is TGTGCCAGCAGTATCATCCGGGACATACAAGAGACCCAGTACTTC. Amino acids: CASSIIRDIQETQYF.

V gene TRBV2 combines with J gene TRBJ1-5; possible D gene TRBD1, 5 bases. Deletions cut 7 bases from V and 11 bases from J, with 12 bases between. The CDR3 sequence is 11 residues long. CDR1 is SNHLY, CDR2 FYNNEI, per germline. DNA for the CDR3: TGTGCCAGCATCCAGGGCCCAGCCCAGCATTTT. Amino acids: CASIQGPAQHF.

This chain connects TRBV29-1 to TRBJ1-2; D remains unclear. The CDR3 sequence is 11 residues long. V lost 4 bases and J 8 bases, leaving 11 bases between the germline ends. The germline V gene encodes CDR1 SQVTM and CDR2 ANQGSEA. The CDR3: CSVGRVIGYTF. For the CDR3, the DNA is TGCAGCGTTGGAAGGGTCATAGGCTACACCTTC.

The table lists this clone with a count of one. This chain's CDR3 is CSVGGGGYEQYF. The CDR3 DNA follows: TGCAGCGTTGGAGGCGGGGGTTACGAGCAGTACTTC. The chain combines TRBV29-1 with TRBJ2-7; 7 bases map to TRBD2. Trimming cost V 4 bases and J 4 bases; bases outside gene matches: 4. This CDR3 is built from 12 residues. Germline CDR1 reads SQVTM; CDR2 reads ANQGSEA.

The chain uses TRBV5-1 and TRBJ1-5, with no clear D. Per the germline V gene, CDR1 is SGHRS and CDR2 is YFSETQ. Trimming took off 4 bases at V and 3 bases at J, with 14 bases between the two ends. This CDR3 is 15 amino acids long. The CDR3 loop is CASSPAGGSNQPQHF. CDR3 DNA sequence: TGCGCCAGCAGCCCTGCCGGCGGATCCAATCAGCCCCAGCATTTT. Looking up the rest from reference TRBV5-1 and TRBJ1-5 gives the full variable domain: KAGVTQTPRYLIKTRGQQVTLSCSPISGHRSVSWYQQTPGQGLQFLFEYFSETQRNKGNFPGRFSGRQFSNSRSEMNVSTLELGDSALYLCASSPAGGSNQPQHFGDGTRLSIL.

This clone occurred a few times. This chain links TRBV19 with TRBJ2-1, with 7 bases aligning to TRBD1. The CDR3 spans 15 residues. V was clipped by 6 bases and J by 3 bases; unmatched bases: 8. Germline V lookup: CDR1 LNHDA, CDR2 SQIVND (reference sequence). CDR3 nucleotide sequence: TGTGCCAGTAGGGCGACAGGGTCCCTCTACAATGAGCAGTTCTTC. It yields the protein CASRATGSLYNEQFF.

This chain uses TRBV19 with TRBJ1-1; D not certain. The CDR3 runs to 13 residues. Germline CDR1 and CDR2: LNHDA and SQIVND (reference sequence). Trimming cost V 3 bases and J 4 bases, with 9 bases left between them. The CDR3 is CASSMAGFTEAFF. CDR3 bases: TGTGCCAGTAGTATGGCAGGATTCACTGAAGCTTTCTTT. The full variable domain, rest sourced from reference TRBV19 and TRBJ1-1, is DGGITQSPKYLFRKEGQNVTLSCEQNLNHDAMYWYRQDPGQGLRLIYYSQIVNDFQKGDIAEGYSVSREKKESFPLTVTSAQKNPTAFYLCASSMAGFTEAFFGQGTRLTVV.